Listed here is a single T cell receptor beta chain. In this sample, this clonotype turned up many times. Its antigen remains undetermined. Per-base qualities were not stored, and no clone one base away is much larger. Sample time point, as interpreted from the label and publication: persistent/refractory GD, antithyroid drugs over 5 years with positive TRAb. For both TCR sequencing and RNA sequencing, RNA was extracted from PBMCs in TRIzol. The diagnosis of Graves' disease followed American Thyroid Association guidelines. Patients for the study were recruited at an endocrinology department in Xi'an, China. Each patient gave approximately 9 milliliters of peripheral blood, collected in an EDTA anticoagulant tube. Ficoll Paque Plus density gradient separation was used to isolate PBMCs, and no further T cell sorting was done. An Agilent 2100 Bioanalyzer and agarose gel were used to check RNA quality, while a NanoDrop 2000 measured RNA concentration.

Including the terminal cysteine and phenylalanine, the CDR3 comprises 12 residues. Only CDR3 DNA is held: 36 bases, read in frame from base 1. The germline V gene yields MDHEN for CDR1 and SYDVKM for CDR2. The junction shows trimming of 4 bases on V and 2 bases on J, plus 5 bases between the germline ends. The library was built by means of multiplex PCR. The data were produced on an Illumina HiSeq 4000. To build TCR beta libraries, CDR3 regions were amplified by Arm-PCR using iRepertoire HTBI primers. PCR products were gel purified before sequencing. The authors processed their data as follows. Gene usage analysis of CDR3 amino acid clonotypes used the 62 TRBV and some 15 TRBJ segments found across samples. COPE and FqMerger were used to merge filtered high-quality paired reads into contigs. BLAST was used to align contigs to IMGT TRBV, TRBD and TRBJ reference genes, with CDR3 defined following IMGT. Any clonotype with a frequency above 0.1% was counted as a highly expanded clone. Shannon entropy was used to measure repertoire diversity, and the Gini coefficient was used to measure V-J evenness. A clonotype found in more than one individual was treated as public. TCRdb applied fastp at Q25 and MiXCR to the public reads, then kept only in-frame beta chains. When rows share a CDR3 protein, they turn into one entry using the most common DNA and genes. TCRdb's processing, not the authors', yielded these V and J calls. The table for this sample lists roughly 400,000 distinct CDR3 sequences; roughly 23% of them were counted only once. Approximately 14% of the sample is held by the ten biggest clonotypes.

The sample comes from a study of regulatory T cells in long-lasting Graves disease (dated by TCRdb to about 2021). In the study overall: Persistent Graves' disease was defined as antithyroid drug treatment for over 5 years with persistently positive TSH receptor autoantibodies. Patients with persistent Graves' disease were compared with patients with newly diagnosed Graves' disease using TCR sequencing and RNA sequencing of peripheral blood. The study was conducted in China and was registered as a clinical trial. A total of 35 or so samples underwent TCR sequencing: about 13 from persistent and around 20 from newly diagnosed Graves' disease patients. In the clinical cohort, patients with persistent Graves' disease had used antithyroid drugs for an average of about 10.3 years. What the study reported, not specific to this receptor: The study examined only peripheral blood because the primary lesion, thyroid tissue, could not be accessed. A larger number of public clonotypes was shared among persistent patients (approximately 3,000) than among newly diagnosed patients (around 870). Persistent Graves' disease patients showed lower TCR Shannon entropy and fewer highly expanded clones than newly diagnosed patients, suggesting clonal expansion. As a limitation, the authors acknowledged that the small sample size may reduce accuracy. Only the TCR beta chain was sequenced and analyzed. TRBV28, TRBJ1-2 and TRBJ2-5 were preferentially used in persistent disease, while TRBV20-1 and TRBJ2-1 were favored in newly diagnosed disease.

The source was peripheral blood mononuclear cells (PBMCs), collected when the disease was refractory, from a patient treated with antithyroid drugs. This clonotype was obtained from a female donor with Graves disease. In this chain, TRBV28 is recombined with TRBJ1-2; the D segment cannot be called with confidence. The CDR3: CASSSGNYGYTF. The bases read TGTGCCAGCAGTTCCGGCAACTATGGCTACACCTTC.